The 23 T cell receptor beta chains below all came from one sample that was sequenced in a study of T cell repertoires in cytomegalovirus infection (dated by TCRdb to 2018 to 2020). The meaning of the sample's treatment or condition label: in vitro stimulation with specific CMV peptide epitopes to enrich CMV-specific T cells. For sequencing, an Illumina HiSeq 1500 was employed. The public reads were quality trimmed at Q25 with fastp and then assembled into clones with MiXCR by TCRdb, keeping productive beta chains. Entries that share a CDR3 protein sequence are merged under the most common genes and DNA. The sample profile shows approximately 300,000 distinct CDR3 sequences; around 25% of them were found once. 10% to 15% of the sample is in the top ten clones. Their cognate antigens are unknown. Sequenced here: cultured PBMCs, sampled from culture after CMV antigen stimulation. All receptors come from a human donor in good health (CMV status not recorded). Some clones in this sample may be carry-over from other donors' samples.

In this sample, this clonotype turned up once. V and J are TRBV5-4 and TRBJ1-2; 7 bases fit TRBD1. CDR3 length equals 12 residues. Germline V gene lookup returns CDR1 SGHNT and CDR2 YYREEE (reference sequence). The CDR3 nucleotides are TGTGCAACCAGGGACAGAGTATATGGCTACACCTTC. Translated: CATRDRVYGYTF.

This clonotype turned up a few times. The genes are TRBV20-1 and TRBJ2-7, with 8 bases identical to TRBD2. CDR3 length equals 13 residues. Trimming at V came to 4 bases and at J to 3 bases, leaving 5 bases not matched to a gene. Germline V gene sequence: CDR1 DFQATT, CDR2 SNEGSKA (reference sequence). Here the CDR3 reads CSATSGSGYEQYV. The CDR3 DNA is TGCAGTGCTACCAGCGGGAGTGGCTACGAGCAGTACGTC.

The rearrangement links TRBV11-1 to TRBJ2-1, with D maybe TRBD2 (5 bases). This CDR3 has 17 amino acids. Germline loops: CDR1 SGHAT, CDR2 FQDESV (reference sequence). V dropped 0 bases and J dropped 3 bases, with 15 bases sitting between them. The CDR3 loop is CASSLADAFGVYNEQFF. The CDR3 DNA reads TGTGCCAGCAGCTTAGCGGACGCGTTCGGGGTCTACAATGAGCAGTTCTTC. Full variable domain (outside the CDR3, taken from reference TRBV11-1 and TRBJ2-1): EAEVAQSPRYKITEKSQAVAFWCDPISGHATLYWYRQILGQGPELLVQFQDESVVDDSQLPKDRFSAERLKGVDSTLKIQPAELGDSAMYLCASSLADAFGVYNEQFFGPGTRLTVL.

There are a few counts of this clonotype. The chain couples TRBV27 to TRBJ2-5; TRBD2 matches at 15 bases. Germline CDR1 reads MNHEY; CDR2 reads SMNVEV (reference sequence). The CDR3 consists of 17 residues. Unmatched junction bases numbered 6, after V lost 4 bases and J lost 3 bases. CDR3 amino acids: CASSSRTSGRGEETQYF. In nucleotides, the CDR3 is TGTGCCAGCAGTTCCCGGACTAGCGGGAGGGGAGAAGAGACCCAGTACTTC.

The chain recombines TRBV9 with TRBJ1-1; D is perhaps TRBD1 (5 bases). Trimming left V 4 bases short and J 1 base short, with 14 bases between. The germline CDR1 and CDR2 sequences are SGDLS and YYNGEE. There are 15 residues in the CDR3. The CDR3 DNA reads as TGTGCCAGCAGCCCCCAAAGGGGCTGGAACACTGAAGCTTTCTTT. It yields the protein CASSPQRGWNTEAFF.

This clonotype was observed many times. V gene TRBV7-9 combines with J gene TRBJ2-3, with 7 bases that match TRBD2. CDR3 length: 17 residues. The germline CDR1 and CDR2 sequences are SEHNR and FQNEAQ (reference sequence). V lost 5 bases, J lost 1 base, and 12 bases stayed unmatched. The CDR3 DNA sequence: TGTGCCAGCAGCCCCGGTGGGTTTCGGGAGGGCACAGATACGCAGTATTTT. Encoded protein: CASSPGGFREGTDTQYF.

This clonotype showed up just a few times. This chain joins TRBV4-2 and TRBJ1-1; no definite D call. CDR1 is LGHNA, CDR2 YNFKEQ, per germline. V shed 0 bases and J shed 0 bases, with 8 bases lying between them. CDR3 length equals 15 residues. CDR3 amino acids: CASSQEFRVNTEAFF. The CDR3 nucleotides read TGTGCCAGCAGCCAAGAGTTTAGGGTGAACACTGAAGCTTTCTTT.

The table lists this clonotype with a few counts. V gene TRBV7-2 combines with J gene TRBJ1-3, with a tentative D call TRBD1 (5 bases). Trimming pared 1 base from V and 4 bases from J, leaving 20 bases between. The CDR3 consists of 18 residues. CDR1 is SGHTA, CDR2 FQGNSA, per germline. CDR3 residues: CASSLGLAGVGGGNTIYF. The CDR3 nucleotides are TGTGCCAGCAGCTTAGGGTTGGCGGGGGTCGGAGGAGGAAACACCATATATTTT.

The chain employs TRBV4-3 and TRBJ1-6, with 9 bases identical to TRBD1. This CDR3 has 14 amino acids. The ends lost 4 bases at V and 8 bases at J; junction bases unmatched: 3. CDR1 is LGHNA, CDR2 YSLEER, per germline. The CDR3 here is CASSRGQGHSPLHF. The CDR3 DNA follows: TGCGCCAGCAGCCGGGGACAGGGACATTCACCCCTCCACTTT.

J is TRBJ2-5 and V is TRBV6-2 or TRBV6-3; D assignment may be TRBD1 or TRBD2 (5 bases each). The CDR3 is 16 residues long. Germline V lookup: CDR1 MNHEY, CDR2 SVGEGT. The ends were cut back, 6 bases at V and 5 bases at J, with 22 bases in the middle. The chain's CDR3 is CASRPGPSPKKETQYF. CDR3 coding DNA: TGTGCCAGCAGGCCGGGACCCAGCCCTAAAAAGGAGACCCAGTACTTC.

There are a few counts of this clonotype. As DNA, the CDR3 is TGTGCCAGCAGTTTAATGCTAGCGGCCAGTCGGGATACGCAGTATTTT. This codes for CASSLMLAASRDTQYF. The chain has TRBV28 and TRBJ2-3; 7 bases match TRBD2. The V and J ends lost 2 bases and 6 bases, in that order; junction bases with no gene match: 11. The CDR3 runs to 16 residues. CDR1 and CDR2 (germline): MDHEN, SYDVKM.

The chain links TRBV4-3 to TRBJ1-4; D remains ambiguous. Trimming took off 2 bases at V and 7 bases at J, with 17 bases between the two ends. The CDR3 is 16 amino acids. In germline, CDR1 is LGHNA, CDR2 YSLEER. The CDR3 region has the DNA TGCGCCAGCAGCCAAAACCCTGGCGGGAACATTGAAAAACTGTTTTTT. Protein sequence: CASSQNPGGNIEKLFF.

This clonotype has a count of ten or more. The V call is TRBV7-2, the J call TRBJ2-3; D perhaps matches TRBD1 (5 bases). Germline V gene lookup returns CDR1 SGHTA and CDR2 FQGNSA. V dropped 5 bases and J dropped 2 bases, with 14 bases sitting between them. This CDR3 spans 15 amino acids. CDR3 residues: CASSQTYRITDTQYF. The CDR3 DNA follows: TGTGCCAGCAGCCAGACGTACAGGATCACAGATACGCAGTATTTT.

This clonotype was observed many times. This chain connects TRBV7-9 to TRBJ2-1; possibly TRBD1 or TRBD2 for D (5 bases each). CDR1 is SEHNR and CDR2 is FQNEAQ in the germline V gene (reference sequence). With 7 bases removed from V and 5 bases from J, the gap between germline ends came to 24 bases. This CDR3 is 17 amino acids long. The CDR3 DNA is TGTGCCAGCATCGAAACCGACGGGACCAAAGATAACAATGAGCAGTTCTTC. Amino acids: CASIETDGTKDNNEQFF.

This chain links TRBV2 with TRBJ2-4, with TRBD1 matching 7 bases. Germline trimming cut 7 bases from V and 1 base from J; bases unmatched to any gene: 7. The CDR3 extends over 15 amino acids. CDR1 is SNHLY and CDR2 is FYNNEI in the germline V gene. The CDR3 loop reads CASNQGGMAKNIQYF. DNA for the CDR3: TGTGCCAGCAATCAAGGGGGCATGGCCAAAAACATTCAGTACTTC.

The chain is built from TRBV11-3 and TRBJ2-1; 12 nucleotides agree with TRBD2. Unmatched junction bases numbered 4, after V lost 4 bases and J lost 3 bases. Per the germline V gene, CDR1 is SGHNT and CDR2 is YENEEA. This CDR3 has 16 residues. CDR3 in amino acids: CASSSRLAGVYNEQFF. The CDR3 DNA reads as TGTGCCAGCAGCTCCCGACTAGCGGGGGTCTACAATGAGCAGTTCTTC.

This clonotype was found a few times. The rearrangement uses TRBV7-9 and TRBJ2-7, with D hard to call. The CDR3 runs 15 residues. CDR1 is SEHNR, CDR2 FQNEAQ, per germline (reference sequence). The V gene lost 0 bases and the J gene lost 3 bases, with 12 bases spanning the gap. The CDR3 loop reads CASSLALRPRYEQYF. The CDR3 DNA sequence: TGTGCCAGCAGCTTAGCGCTCAGGCCCCGCTACGAGCAGTACTTC.

The gene calls are TRBV7-9 and TRBJ2-7; D possibly corresponds to TRBD2 (5 bases). Trimming removed 8 bases from V and 2 bases from J, with 16 bases in between. The CDR3 has 14 amino acids. Germline CDR1 reads SEHNR; CDR2 reads FQNEAQ (reference sequence). The CDR3 loop reads CASSGPGNPYEQYF. In nucleotides, the CDR3 is TGTGCCAGCTCTGGACCGGGAAATCCCTACGAGCAGTACTTC.

J is TRBJ1-5 and V is TRBV28, with D maybe TRBD1 (6 bases). V was clipped by 10 bases and J by 2 bases, with 12 bases between them. The CDR3 sequence is 13 residues long. Germline CDR1 and CDR2: MDHEN and SYDVKM. CDR3 region: CAIQGRGNQPQHF. DNA of the CDR3: TGTGCCATACAGGGTCGTGGCAATCAGCCCCAGCATTTT.

The chain carries TRBV27 and TRBJ2-5; D is perhaps TRBD2 (6 bases). Looked up from germline, CDR1 is MNHEY and CDR2 is SMNVEV (reference sequence). The CDR3 consists of 14 residues. V lost 5 bases and J 4 bases, leaving 14 bases between the germline ends. The CDR3 nucleotides read TGTGCCAGCAGTCCTTCGGAGGGCCGAGAGACCCAGTACTTC. Its translation: CASSPSEGRETQYF.

CDR3 DNA: TGCAGTGCTAGAGTCGAGACCCAGTACTTC. This gives the protein CSARVETQYF. The chain joins TRBV20-1 to TRBJ2-5; D gene uncertain. The V gene lost 1 base and the J gene lost 5 bases, with 2 bases spanning the gap. Germline V gives CDR1 DFQATT, CDR2 SNEGSKA (reference sequence). CDR3 length equals 10 residues.

This clonotype showed up many times. V usage is TRBV9 and J usage is TRBJ2-1, with 7 bases identical to TRBD2. The germline gives CDR1 SGDLS, CDR2 YYNGEE. There are 15 residues in the CDR3. V was pared by 4 bases and J by 9 bases, with 13 bases of the junction left unmatched. CDR3 amino acids: CASSPSGEGYGEQFF. CDR3 nucleotide sequence: TGTGCCAGCAGCCCCTCGGGGGAGGGTTATGGTGAGCAGTTCTTC.

This clonotype was observed at least ten times. The rearrangement joins TRBV12-3 or TRBV12-4 to TRBJ1-2; a weak D match, TRBD1 (5 bases). Deletions cut 4 bases from V and 5 bases from J, with 8 bases between. The CDR3 has 12 amino acids. The CDR3 loop reads CASSSGGYGYTF. The DNA of the CDR3 is TGTGCCAGCAGTTCGGGGGGTTATGGCTACACCTTC.